This TCR beta chain is from a study of breast tumors, draining lymph nodes, adjacent tissues. Study-wide findings and caveats: Findings are consistent with lymph node origin and intratumoral expansion of most tumor T cells. Tumor repertoires ranked between lymph nodes and nontumor tissue in diversity, with V and J gene preferences.

TCRdb analysed the multiplex PCR reads with MiXCR anew, one entry per CDR3 protein. This sample has 150,000 to 200,000 distinct CDR3 sequences, with about 33% found just once. The V and J ends lost 2 bases and 1 base respectively, with 12 bases between them. From germline, CDR1 is MNHEY and CDR2 SMNVEV (reference sequence). The CDR3 spans 16 residues. Samples came from axillary lymph nodes draining the breast cancer. This clonotype was seen a handful of times. Its antigen is unidentified. The V gene is TRBV27, the J gene TRBJ2-1, with D possibly matching TRBD2 (6 bases). This receptor was identified in a female donor with breast cancer. Some clones in this sample may be carry-over from other donors' samples. Material for sequencing was axillary lymph node tissue. CDR3 coding DNA: TGTGCCAGCAGTTTAACGGCCGGGGGATCCTACAATGAGCAGTTCTTC. Translation: CASSLTAGGSYNEQFF.